This TCR beta chain was recovered during a study of cytomegalovirus exposure and HLA in healthy donors. Study results and caveats: The number of N-insertions in an Asian-associated ancestry cluster was reportedly below the approximately 600-donor mean in a later analysis. TCR beta V- and J-gene trimming, according to a later analysis, was linked to a missense DCLRE1C variant.

This clone was observed once. Its specificity is unknown. V was shortened by 1 base and J by 2 bases, with 8 bases between the two germline ends. CDR1 is LGHNT and CDR2 is FRNRAP in the germline V gene. This CDR3 has 15 residues. Amplification used 60 Vbeta primers and 13 Jbeta primers. Assay used: immunoSEQ multiplex PCR; TCRdb lists only in-frame clones, some missing. The sample contains fewer than 45,000 clones, 90% to 95% of which appear only once. Sequencing was done on a sample of PBMCs. This rearrangement joins TRBV12-5 to TRBJ2-2, with D tentatively TRBD2 (6 bases). The sequence was collected from a woman between 18 and 29 years old in good health and CMV-seronegative. The CDR3 region has the DNA TGTGCTAGTGGTTTGGGTAGCGGTAACACCGGGGAGCTGTTTTTT. It yields the protein CASGLGSGNTGELFF.